This passage covers 29 T cell receptor beta chains from one sample sequenced in a study of blood T cell repertoires in COVID-19. Using immunoSEQ multiplex PCR, the repertoire was profiled, and TCRdb retains in-frame clones only, with some absent. This sample has roughly 220,000 clones, with 80% to 90% found just once. The sequencing input was peripheral blood. The receptors were gathered from a young man who had recovered from COVID-19.

The chain carries TRBV5-6 and TRBJ1-6, with a tentative D call TRBD1 (6 bases). V gave up 1 base and J gave up 0 bases, with 17 bases separating them. Germline CDR1 SGHDT, CDR2 YYEEEE. This CDR3 region has 19 residues. The CDR3 nucleotides read TGTGCCAGCAGCTTGCTATGGGGCAGGGGAAGCTCCTATAATTCACCCCTCCACTTT. Its protein product is CASSLLWGRGSSYNSPLHF.

The V and J genes are TRBV6-5 and TRBJ1-4; D not certain. Trimming left V 3 bases short and J 0 bases short, with 8 bases between. The germline V gene encodes CDR1 MNHEY and CDR2 SVGAGI. The CDR3 extends over 15 amino acids. The CDR3 DNA sequence: TGTGCCAGCAGTTATTACAGCTCAACTAATGAAAAACTGTTTTTT. Its translation: CASSYYSSTNEKLFF.

V is TRBV14 and J is TRBJ1-6, with 9 bases lining up with TRBD1. Trimming took 5 bases from V and 8 from J; bases not matched to a gene: 7. The CDR3 is 15 residues long. Germline V gene lookup returns CDR1 SGHDN and CDR2 FVKESK. CDR3 protein: CASSARDRVYSPLHF. The CDR3 nucleotides are TGTGCCAGCAGCGCCCGGGACAGGGTTTATTCACCCCTCCACTTT.

This chain joins TRBV6-5 and TRBJ2-2, with a weak D call TRBD2 (6 bases). CDR3 size: 15 residues. Germline loops: CDR1 MNHEY, CDR2 SVGAGI. V was clipped by 2 bases and J by 3 bases, with 10 bases between them. The CDR3, as DNA: TGTGCCAGCAGTTACGGGGGGTTTGACACCGGGGAGCTGTTTTTT. This encodes CASSYGGFDTGELFF.

This clone appeared a few times. Here the CDR3 reads CAISESGTGGGTEAFF. The CDR3 nucleotides are TGTGCCATCAGTGAGTCGGGGACAGGGGGCGGCACTGAAGCTTTCTTT. This rearrangement joins TRBV10-3 to TRBJ1-1, with 12 nucleotides matching TRBD1. Looked up from germline, CDR1 is ENHRY and CDR2 is SYGVKD. The trim removed 0 bases at V and 4 bases at J, leaving 3 bases unmatched. There are 16 residues in the CDR3.

This chain links TRBV7-9 with TRBJ1-2, with D possibly being TRBD1 (6 bases). V lost 5 bases and J 8 bases, leaving 15 bases between the germline ends. Germline CDR1 is SEHNR and CDR2 is FQNEAQ (reference sequence). The CDR3 extends over 13 amino acids. CDR3 loop: CASSREQGYGYTF. The CDR3 nucleotides are TGTGCCAGCAGCCGGGAACAGGGTTACGGCTACACCTTC. The variable domain in full, with the rest retrieved from reference TRBV7-9 and TRBJ1-2, is DTGVSQNPRHKITKRGQNVTFRCDPISEHNRLYWYRQTLGQGPEFLTYFQNEAQLEKSRLLSDRFSAERPKGSFSTLEIQRTEQGDSAMYLCASSREQGYGYTFGSGTRLTVV.

This rearrangement joins TRBV7-8 to TRBJ1-1; tentative D call: TRBD1 (5 bases). Trimming removed 2 bases at V and 6 bases at J, with 19 bases between. The germline V gene encodes CDR1 SGHVS and CDR2 FQNEAQ. This CDR3 region has 16 residues. CDR3 region: CASSLRSGGVNAEAFF. CDR3 in DNA: TGTGCCAGCAGCTTAAGGTCTGGGGGGGTAAACGCTGAAGCTTTCTTT.

The chain links TRBV18 to TRBJ1-4; D is possibly TRBD1 (6 bases). In germline, CDR1 is KGHSH, CDR2 LQKENI. Deletions cut 0 bases from V and 7 bases from J, with 12 bases between. This CDR3 has 15 amino acids. The CDR3 is CASSPPSGAGEKLFF. CDR3 DNA: TGTGCCAGCTCACCACCGTCAGGGGCGGGTGAAAAACTGTTTTTT.

This clone has just a few counts. The rearrangement links TRBV19 to TRBJ1-5; no clear D gene. V lost 3 bases, J lost 0 bases, and 12 bases lay in between. This CDR3 comprises 16 residues. Germline-derived CDR1 and CDR2 are LNHDA and SQIVND (reference sequence). CDR3 in DNA: TGTGCCAGTAGTATGAGGGAGAGGGTTAGCAATCAGCCCCAGCATTTT. This codes for CASSMRERVSNQPQHF.

J is TRBJ1-1 and V is TRBV9, with D maybe TRBD1 (6 bases). CDR1 and CDR2 from the germline V gene are SGDLS and YYNGEE. This CDR3 has 18 residues. Trimming took 4 bases from V and 0 from J, leaving 22 bases between them. CDR3: CASSRHGGAYNMNTEAFF. The CDR3 DNA reads TGTGCCAGCAGCCGACACGGGGGGGCGTATAACATGAACACTGAAGCTTTCTTT. Full variable domain (missing parts from reference TRBV9 and TRBJ1-1): DSGVTQTPKHLITATGQRVTLRCSPRSGDLSVYWYQQSLDQGLQFLIQYYNGEERAKGNILERFSAQQFPDLHSELNLSSLELGDSALYFCASSRHGGAYNMNTEAFFGQGTRLTVV.

This chain uses TRBV7-9 with TRBJ2-7; 8 bases fit TRBD2. V lost 2 bases and J lost 3; bases outside the gene matches: 6. Germline-derived CDR1 and CDR2 are SEHNR and FQNEAQ (reference sequence). There are 15 residues in the CDR3. The CDR3 DNA is TGTGCCAGCAGCTTAAAGGAGCGGGGGTACTACGAGCAGTACTTC. Protein sequence: CASSLKERGYYEQYF.

The CDR3 sequence is CASSSSLISSYEQYF. For the CDR3, the DNA is TGTGCCAGCAGCTCCTCACTGATAAGCTCCTACGAGCAGTACTTC. The rearrangement joins TRBV11-2 to TRBJ2-7; D call uncertain. Germline V gene data show CDR1 as SGHAT and CDR2 as FQNNGV. This CDR3 is built from 15 residues. V dropped 4 bases and J dropped 0 bases, with 13 bases sitting between them.

This clone was seen once. The gene calls are TRBV7-2 and TRBJ1-5; 8 nucleotides align to TRBD1. CDR1 is SGHTA, CDR2 FQGNSA, per germline. The CDR3 spans 15 residues. Trimming at V came to 1 base and at J to 3 bases, leaving 2 bases not matched to a gene. CDR3 in DNA: TGTGCCAGCAGCTTAGACAGGGGGAACAATCAGCCCCAGCATTTT. Encoded protein: CASSLDRGNNQPQHF.

The V and J genes are TRBV2 and TRBJ1-3, with a tentative D call TRBD1 (6 bases). Deletions cut 4 bases from V and 0 bases from J, with 16 bases between. Germline loops: CDR1 SNHLY, CDR2 FYNNEI. The CDR3 has 17 residues. The CDR3 sequence is CASSGTVFSSSGNTIYF. In nucleotides, the CDR3 is TGTGCCAGCAGTGGGACAGTTTTTTCAAGCTCTGGAAACACCATATATTTT.

The V and J genes are TRBV6-4 and TRBJ1-2, with TRBD1 matching over 8 bases. Germline V gene sequence: CDR1 MRHNA, CDR2 SNTAGT. The CDR3 has 16 amino acids. Trimming took 6 bases from V and 0 from J; bases not matched to a gene: 9. CDR3: CASSNEGTGPNYGYTF. Written as DNA, the CDR3 is TGTGCCAGCAGCAACGAGGGGACAGGCCCTAACTATGGCTACACCTTC.

This clone was seen only a few times. The chain joins TRBV5-4 to TRBJ1-1; D unclear. Germline lookup yields CDR1 SGHNT and CDR2 YYREEE (reference sequence). This CDR3 region has 12 residues. Trimming took off 5 bases at V and 0 bases at J, with 5 bases between the two ends. CDR3 DNA sequence: TGTGCCAGCAGATCAGTGAACACTGAAGCTTTCTTT. It specifies CASRSVNTEAFF.

The genes are TRBV7-2 and TRBJ1-2; D may be TRBD1 (6 bases). The V gene's germline CDR1 is SGHTA and CDR2 FQGNSA. V lost 2 bases and J 4 bases, leaving 20 bases between the germline ends. The CDR3 covers 17 residues. The DNA of the CDR3 is TGTGCCAGCAGCTTAAAAGGGGGGGCCCGGGGGTCCTATGGCTACACCTTC. Protein sequence: CASSLKGGARGSYGYTF.

The V and J genes are TRBV29-1 and TRBJ1-4, with TRBD1 as a possible D gene (5 bases). The CDR3 length is 12 residues. Germline V gives CDR1 SQVTM, CDR2 ANQGSEA. Trimming shortened V by 5 bases and J by 8 bases, and 12 bases separated the two germline ends. The CDR3 spells CSVTTGVEKLFF. CDR3 coding DNA: TGCAGCGTTACCACAGGAGTAGAAAAACTGTTTTTT. Full variable domain (missing parts from reference TRBV29-1 and TRBJ1-4): SAVISQKPSRDICQRGTSLTIQCQVDSQVTMMFWYRQQPGQSLTLIATANQGSEATYESGFVIDKFPISRPNLTFSTLTVSNMSPEDSSIYLCSVTTGVEKLFFGSGTQLSVL.

This clone has just one count. The rearrangement uses TRBV7-9 and TRBJ2-7; 8 bases fit TRBD1. This CDR3 contains 15 residues. The V and J ends lost 2 bases and 2 bases, in that order; junction bases with no gene match: 5. The germline CDR1 and CDR2 sequences are SEHNR and FQNEAQ (reference sequence). The CDR3 sequence: CASSLNRGIAYEQYF. The CDR3 DNA follows: TGTGCCAGCAGCTTAAACAGGGGGATAGCCTACGAGCAGTACTTC.

The chain carries TRBV9 and TRBJ1-1, with no clear D. CDR1 SGDLS and CDR2 YYNGEE come from the germline V gene. The CDR3 consists of 13 residues. The V end was cut by 4 bases, the J end by 3 bases, with 10 bases between. The CDR3 sequence: CASSFNRDTEAFF. For the CDR3, the DNA is TGTGCCAGCAGCTTTAACCGGGACACTGAAGCTTTCTTT.

This clone came up a few times. The chain has TRBV5-1 and TRBJ2-7; 7 nucleotides align to TRBD1. Germline V gives CDR1 SGHRS, CDR2 YFSETQ. The CDR3 runs 12 residues. V dropped 3 bases and J dropped 3; count of bases not matched to a gene: 0. In DNA form, the CDR3 reads TGCGCCAGCAGCTGGGACAGCTACGAGCAGTACTTC. It translates to CASSWDSYEQYF.

This rearrangement joins TRBV25-1 to TRBJ2-5; tentatively, D is TRBD1 (6 bases). The germline V gene has CDR1 MGHDK and CDR2 SYGVNS. The CDR3 runs to 14 residues. Trimming left V 7 bases short and J 3 bases short, with 15 bases between. CDR3 bases: TGTGCCAGCAAGGAAGGGGGAGCTGAAGAGACCCAGTACTTC. Translating gives CASKEGGAEETQYF.

The rearrangement joins TRBV5-4 to TRBJ1-1; a weak D match, TRBD1 (5 bases). Germline V lookup: CDR1 SGHNT, CDR2 YYREEE (reference sequence). The CDR3 length is 13 residues. V lost 0 bases and J 8 bases, leaving 11 bases between the germline ends. DNA of the CDR3: TGTGCCAGCAGCTTGGACGGGGGTTCGGAAGCTTTCTTT. Protein product: CASSLDGGSEAFF.

This sequence joins TRBV7-2 and TRBJ2-6; weak D call: TRBD2 (5 bases). CDR1 SGHTA and CDR2 FQGNSA come from the germline V gene. V dropped 3 bases and J dropped 8 bases, with 8 bases sitting between them. This CDR3 is 13 amino acids long. CDR3 sequence (DNA): TGTGCCAGCAGCTTCGGGGTCTCCAACGTCCTGACTTTC. This translates into CASSFGVSNVLTF.

This chain joins TRBV15 and TRBJ1-5; the D gene is possibly TRBD1 (6 bases). Trimming stripped 6 bases from V and 0 bases from J, with 9 bases between. The CDR3 contains 14 residues. Germline CDR1 reads LNHNV; CDR2 reads YYDKDF (reference sequence). CDR3 sequence (DNA): TGTGCCACCAGTGGACAGATTAGCAATCAGCCCCAGCATTTT. It encodes CATSGQISNQPQHF.

This chain links TRBV18 with TRBJ2-3, with TRBD2 matching over 7 bases. Trimming removed 3 bases from V and 7 bases from J; junction bases left unmatched: 16. Germline CDR1 is KGHSH and CDR2 is LQKENI. The CDR3 sequence is 17 residues long. The CDR3 protein is CASSPPRGETQSNTQYF. The CDR3 nucleotides are TGTGCCAGCTCACCGCCCCGGGGGGAGACCCAGTCAAATACGCAGTATTTT.

V and J are TRBV10-3 and TRBJ1-3; tentative D call: TRBD1 (6 bases). The CDR3 is 14 amino acids. Trimming took 9 bases from V and 0 from J, leaving 12 bases between them. Per germline, CDR1 ENHRY and CDR2 SYGVKD. CDR3 amino acids: CAIAQGTSGNTIYF. CDR3 coding DNA: TGTGCCATAGCACAGGGAACCTCTGGAAACACCATATATTTT.

The chain couples TRBV2 to TRBJ2-5; 7 positions agree with TRBD2. The V segment lost 5 bases and the J segment 1 base; nucleotides outside the gene matches: 4. Germline V gene lookup returns CDR1 SNHLY and CDR2 FYNNEI. The CDR3 spans 14 residues. The CDR3 reads CASSLGTIQETQYF. The CDR3 DNA is TGTGCCAGCAGTCTGGGGACTATCCAAGAGACCCAGTACTTC.

The chain employs TRBV6-5 and TRBJ2-7, with D possibly being TRBD1 (6 bases). The V gene lost 6 bases and the J gene lost 7 bases, with 16 bases spanning the gap. Per germline, CDR1 MNHEY and CDR2 SVGAGI. This CDR3 contains 13 residues. CDR3 amino acids: CASRWQGMGEQYF. The DNA of the CDR3 is TGTGCCAGCAGATGGCAGGGGATGGGGGAGCAGTACTTC.